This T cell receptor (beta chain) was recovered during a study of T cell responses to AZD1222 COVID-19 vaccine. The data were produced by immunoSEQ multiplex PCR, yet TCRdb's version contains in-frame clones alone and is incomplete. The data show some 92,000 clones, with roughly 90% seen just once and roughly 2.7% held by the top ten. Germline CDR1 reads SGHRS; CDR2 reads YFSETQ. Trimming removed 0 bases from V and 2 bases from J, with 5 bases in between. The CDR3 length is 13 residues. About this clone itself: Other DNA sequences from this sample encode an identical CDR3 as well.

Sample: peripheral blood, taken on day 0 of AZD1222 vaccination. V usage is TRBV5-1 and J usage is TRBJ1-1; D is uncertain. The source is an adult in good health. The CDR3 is CASSLGGNTEAFF. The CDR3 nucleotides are TGCGCCAGCAGCTTGGGGGGTAACACTGAAGCTTTCTTT.